This T cell receptor (beta chain) appears in the sequencing data of a study of blood T cell repertoires in COVID-19. For the study at large: Material from acute and convalescent COVID-19 was sourced from the United States, Italy and Spain.

Those who participated ranged in age from roughly 18 to 100 years and resided in approximately 26 US areas. Assignment of participants to cohorts was predicated upon participant-reported clinical history. Recovered status applied to Cohort 3 donors who had two consecutive negative PCRs. It also applied to those with clearance or with symptom resolution. The repertoire was sequenced with immunoSEQ multiplex PCR; TCRdb's copy has only in-frame clones and lacks some. Of roughly 500,000 clones listed, approximately 91% are singletons. The CDR3 has 16 residues. CDR1 and CDR2 (germline): SGHRS, YFSETQ. Trimming stripped 1 base from V and 2 bases from J, with 12 bases between. The sample holds one count of this clone.

The source material was PBMCs or T cells enriched from blood (not recorded which). This receptor was obtained from an older woman who had recovered from COVID-19. V usage is TRBV5-1 and J usage is TRBJ2-2; the D gene is possibly TRBD1 (6 bases). The CDR3 loop reads CASSLFEQGNTGELFF. CDR3 in DNA: TGCGCCAGCAGCTTGTTCGAACAGGGTAACACCGGGGAGCTGTTTTTT.